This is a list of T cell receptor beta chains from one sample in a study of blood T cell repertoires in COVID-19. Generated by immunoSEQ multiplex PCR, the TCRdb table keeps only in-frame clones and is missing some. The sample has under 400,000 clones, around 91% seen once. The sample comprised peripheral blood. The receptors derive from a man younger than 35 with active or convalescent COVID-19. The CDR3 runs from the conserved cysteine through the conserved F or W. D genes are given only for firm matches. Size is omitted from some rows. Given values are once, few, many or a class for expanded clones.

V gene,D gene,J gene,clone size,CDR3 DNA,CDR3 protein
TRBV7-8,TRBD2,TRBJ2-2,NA,TGTGCCAGCGCACTAGCGGGAGAGGCCGGGGAGCTGTTTTTT,CASALAGEAGELFF
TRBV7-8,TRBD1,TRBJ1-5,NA,TGTGCCAGCAACGACAGGGTGGGCAATCAGCCCCAGCATTTT,CASNDRVGNQPQHF
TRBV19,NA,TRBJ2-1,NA,TGTGCCAGTAGGGCGCGGAGCTCCTACAATGAGCAGTTCTTC,CASRARSSYNEQFF
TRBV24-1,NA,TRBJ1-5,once,TGTGCCACCAGTGACCCGGGGAGGCTTTGGTGGGGCAATCAGCCCCAGCATTTT,CATSDPGRLWWGNQPQHF
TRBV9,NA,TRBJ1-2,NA,TGTGCCAGCAGCGGGCGGCACAAACGAGTCAGGGCCACGGCCTTC,CASSGRHKRVRATAF
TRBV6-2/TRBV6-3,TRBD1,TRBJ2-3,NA,TGTGCCAGCACCCCCCGGGACAGGTTGATTAGGACGCAGTATTTT,CASTPRDRLIRTQYF
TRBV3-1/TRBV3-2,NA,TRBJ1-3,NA,TGTGCCAGCAGCCTAGGGGGTTCTGGAAACACCATATATTTT,CASSLGGSGNTIYF
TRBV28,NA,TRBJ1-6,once,TGTGCCAGCAGTTTCCCCCAGGTTGGTTCACCCCTCCACTTT,CASSFPQVGSPLHF
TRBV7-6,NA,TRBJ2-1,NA,TGTGCCAGCAGCGCGTACAATGAGCAGTTCTTC,CASSAYNEQFF
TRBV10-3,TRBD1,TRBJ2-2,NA,TGTGCCATCAGTGAAGCGACAGGGACGAACACCGGGGAGCTGTTTTTT,CAISEATGTNTGELFF
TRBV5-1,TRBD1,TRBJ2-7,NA,TGCGCCAGCAGCGTCACAGGGGGCATTACCTACGAGCAGTACTTC,CASSVTGGITYEQYF